A single sample is the source of the 7 T cell receptor beta chains below, sequenced in a study of CD8+CD57+ T cells in acquired aplastic anemia. Genomic DNA served as template for TCR beta VDJ and CDR3 profiling. In TCRdb, the reads were re-called with MiXCR into one record per CDR3 protein. The sample yields around 180,000 distinct CDR3 sequences, about 60% seen once. Sequencing input: sorted CD4+, CD8+, or CD8+CD57+ T cells (not recorded which) from PBMCs. The receptors stem from a human donor in good health.

Here the CDR3 DNA reads TGTGCCAGCGGGGATCGTGGGTTCCCTTATAGCAATCAGCCCCAGCATTTT. Translation gives CASGDRGFPYSNQPQHF. The V and J genes are TRBV2 and TRBJ1-5; unclear D gene. Per germline, CDR1 SNHLY and CDR2 FYNNEI. CDR3 length equals 17 residues. Trimming took off 8 bases at V and 0 bases at J, with 20 bases between the two ends. Combining the CDR3 with reference TRBV2 and TRBJ1-5 gives the whole variable domain EPEVTQTPSHQVTQMGQEVILRCVPISNHLYFYWYRQILGQKVEFLVSFYNNEISEKSEIFDDQFSVERPDGSNFTLKIRSTKLEDSAMYFCASGDRGFPYSNQPQHFGDGTRLSIL.

The chain recombines TRBV10-2 with TRBJ2-6, with D possibly being TRBD1 (5 bases). The CDR3 runs 14 residues. Germline CDR1 reads WSHSY; CDR2 reads SAAADI. Between the trimmed V and J ends, which lost 8 bases and 0 bases, there was a span of 8 bases. CDR3 sequence reads: CASQGTSGANVLTF. CDR3 nucleotide sequence: TGCGCCAGCCAGGGAACCTCTGGGGCCAACGTCCTGACTTTC.

This clonotype has just one count. The J gene is TRBJ2-6, the V gene TRBV7-9, with D maybe TRBD2 (6 bases). The V end was cut by 5 bases, the J end by 0 bases, with 20 bases between. This CDR3 contains 19 residues. Germline V lookup: CDR1 SEHNR, CDR2 FQNEAQ (reference sequence). Written as DNA, the CDR3 is TGTGCCAGCAGCGTATCAGGGAGGCCATTGGTCTCTGGGGCCAACGTCCTGACTTTC. This encodes CASSVSGRPLVSGANVLTF.

This clonotype appeared a single time. The J gene is TRBJ2-5, the V gene TRBV7-9; D uncertain. Germline V lookup: CDR1 SEHNR, CDR2 FQNEAQ (reference sequence). With 4 bases removed from V and 5 bases from J, the gap between germline ends came to 11 bases. This CDR3 has 13 amino acids. The CDR3, as DNA: TGTGCCAGCAGCTCGAAACTGGGGGAGACCCAGTACTTC. This codes for CASSSKLGETQYF.

V gene TRBV9 combines with J gene TRBJ2-3, with D possibly being TRBD2 (6 bases). Germline V gene sequence: CDR1 SGDLS, CDR2 YYNGEE. The CDR3 runs 16 residues. With 3 bases removed from V and 2 bases from J, the gap between germline ends came to 16 bases. The DNA for the CDR3 is TGTGCCAGCAGCGCGGATACGGGACTTCCCACAGATACGCAGTATTTT. Translated, it gives CASSADTGLPTDTQYF. The complete variable domain, with remaining parts taken from reference TRBV9 and TRBJ2-3, reads DSGVTQTPKHLITATGQRVTLRCSPRSGDLSVYWYQQSLDQGLQFLIQYYNGEERAKGNILERFSAQQFPDLHSELNLSSLELGDSALYFCASSADTGLPTDTQYFGPGTRLTVL.

This chain uses TRBV11-2 with TRBJ2-5; perhaps TRBD1 as D (6 bases). CDR3 length: 15 amino acids. Per germline, CDR1 SGHAT and CDR2 FQNNGV. The germline V and J ends were trimmed by 0 bases and 8 bases, with 16 bases remaining between them. CDR3 bases: TGTGCCAGCAGCTTAGAGGTACAGGGTGTAAATACCCAGTACTTC. This sequence encodes CASSLEVQGVNTQYF.

The chain recombines TRBV7-3 with TRBJ1-1; no definite D call. Germline lookup yields CDR1 SGHTA and CDR2 FQGTGA. The V end lost 2 bases, the J end lost 5 bases, and 9 bases lay between the germline ends. This CDR3 spans 13 amino acids. CDR3 loop: CASSLLSQTEAFF. DNA of the CDR3: TGTGCCAGCAGCTTACTAAGCCAAACTGAAGCTTTCTTT. The full variable domain, rest sourced from reference TRBV7-3 and TRBJ1-1, is GAGVSQTPSNKVTEKGKYVELRCDPISGHTALYWYRQSLGQGPEFLIYFQGTGAADDSGLPNDRFFAVRPEGSVSTLKIQRTERGDSAVYLCASSLLSQTEAFFGQGTRLTVV.